Following are 9 T cell receptor beta chains from one sample sequenced in a study of blood T cells in healthy people across ages. With a J-beta primer mix and a sample-barcoded 5' primer, a second PCR ran about 6 to 11 cycles. Via MiXCR, TCRdb re-called the 5' RACE reads, giving one row per CDR3 protein. The table has about a million distinct CDR3 sequences, roughly 51% seen once. Material: blood. These receptor sequences come from a woman aged 55 to 70 in good health.

The V call is TRBV12-3 or TRBV12-4, the J call TRBJ1-2; D possibly corresponds to TRBD1 (5 bases). The CDR3 has 13 amino acids. V dropped 4 bases and J dropped 8 bases, with 14 bases sitting between them. The CDR3 sequence is CASSSLLRAGYTF. The CDR3 nucleotides read TGTGCCAGCAGTTCGCTACTCAGGGCGGGCTACACCTTC.

This clonotype was counted only a few times. The CDR3 region has the DNA TGTGCCAGCCAAGTGGGAGCGGGGGACTCCTACGAGCAGTACTTC. It yields the protein CASQVGAGDSYEQYF. V gene TRBV9 combines with J gene TRBJ2-7; 8 bases match TRBD2. Trimming removed 7 bases from V and 0 bases from J; junction bases left unmatched: 9. Germline V gene sequence: CDR1 SGDLS, CDR2 YYNGEE. This CDR3 is 15 amino acids long. The complete variable domain, with remaining parts taken from reference TRBV9 and TRBJ2-7, reads DSGVTQTPKHLITATGQRVTLRCSPRSGDLSVYWYQQSLDQGLQFLIQYYNGEERAKGNILERFSAQQFPDLHSELNLSSLELGDSALYFCASQVGAGDSYEQYFGPGTRLTVT.

This clonotype was observed a handful of times. The gene calls are TRBV7-2 and TRBJ2-3; 10 bases fit TRBD1. The V and J ends lost 5 bases and 4 bases, in that order; junction bases with no gene match: 6. CDR1 is SGHTA, CDR2 FQGNSA, per germline. This CDR3 region has 15 residues. CDR3 nucleotides: TGTGCCAGCAGCCCCGACAGGGGGCGATCAGATACGCAGTATTTT. It translates to CASSPDRGRSDTQYF.

This chain connects TRBV3-1 to TRBJ1-1; 7 bases map to TRBD1. The junction had 8 bases not matched to a gene; V was cut back by 4 bases and J by 0 bases. This CDR3 contains 16 residues. Per germline, CDR1 LGHDT and CDR2 YNNKEL (reference sequence). The CDR3 is CASSLFGQEMNTEAFF. The DNA of the CDR3 is TGTGCCAGCAGCCTATTCGGACAGGAAATGAACACTGAAGCTTTCTTT.

About this clonotype: Being one base from a much bigger clone, this may be a read error. CDR3 sequence: CSATLAGGRANEQYF. CDR3 bases: TGCAGTGCTACCTTAGCGGGAGGGCGGGCCAATGAGCAGTACTTC. The V gene is TRBV20-1, the J gene TRBJ2-5, with 11 bases lining up with TRBD2. J gave up 11 bases and V 4 bases, and 15 bases lay outside the gene matches. This CDR3 spans 15 amino acids. Germline V gene data show CDR1 as DFQATT and CDR2 as SNEGSKA (reference sequence).

The chain employs TRBV23-1 and TRBJ2-6; possibly TRBD1 for D (6 bases). TRBV23-1 is an ORF; its function is uncertain. The CDR3 extends over 19 amino acids. Trimming took off 0 bases at V and 0 bases at J, with 15 bases between the two ends. The CDR3 is CASSQSREQGSSGANVLTF. Written as DNA, the CDR3 is TGCGCCAGCAGTCAATCCCGGGAACAGGGAAGCTCTGGGGCCAACGTCCTGACTTTC.

The rearrangement links TRBV15 to TRBJ1-5, with TRBD1 matching 11 bases. The CDR3 totals 15 residues. Germline V gene sequence: CDR1 LNHNV, CDR2 YYDKDF (reference sequence). With 3 bases clipped from V and 5 bases from J, the junction kept 3 bases outside the gene matches. This CDR3 is CATSRDRGPDQPQHF. As DNA, the CDR3 is TGTGCCACCAGCAGGGACAGGGGGCCGGATCAGCCCCAGCATTTT.

The V call is TRBV5-1, the J call TRBJ2-1; D is ambiguous. Trimming left V 4 bases short and J 2 bases short, with 13 bases between. Per germline, CDR1 SGHRS and CDR2 YFSETQ. The CDR3 contains 15 residues. The DNA of the CDR3 is TGCGCCAGCAGCCTGGGTCAGTCGGCCTACAATGAGCAGTTCTTC. Its protein is CASSLGQSAYNEQFF. Drawing the rest from reference TRBV5-1 and TRBJ2-1, the complete variable domain is KAGVTQTPRYLIKTRGQQVTLSCSPISGHRSVSWYQQTPGQGLQFLFEYFSETQRNKGNFPGRFSGRQFSNSRSEMNVSTLELGDSALYLCASSLGQSAYNEQFFGPGTRLTVL.

This chain links TRBV29-1 with TRBJ2-1; D is unclear. The ends were cut back, 1 base at V and 4 bases at J, with 8 bases in the middle. This CDR3 has 13 residues. CDR1 is SQVTM, CDR2 ANQGSEA, per germline. The CDR3 DNA sequence: TGCAGCGTTGAAGGGACGTTATACAATGAGCAGTTCTTC. Protein sequence: CSVEGTLYNEQFF.